This T cell receptor beta chain was identified during a study of blood T cell repertoires in COVID-19. On the study more broadly: T cells, B-cell-depleted T cells, or PBMCs supplied cDNA or gDNA.

This clone was found once. Original processing methods: Amplification from reference gene primers served as the basis for estimated nucleated cell counts. Data came from immunoSEQ multiplex PCR; TCRdb stores just in-frame clones and leaves some out. V and J calls and clone size are those listed in that table; D and trimming were worked out from the DNA. Of a few hundred thousand clones listed, about 80% are singletons. Participants came from around 25 US areas, aged about 18 to 100 years. The germline V gene encodes CDR1 SGHTA and CDR2 FQGNSA. The V gene lost 8 bases and the J gene lost 1 base, with 11 bases spanning the gap. The CDR3 is made up of 13 amino acids.

The clonotype originates from a woman in her 40s with acute COVID-19. Input material: PBMCs or T cells enriched from blood (not recorded which). J is TRBJ1-1 and V is TRBV7-2, with D perhaps TRBD1 (5 bases). The CDR3 reads CASGWTPNTEAFF. CDR3 coding DNA: TGTGCCAGCGGTTGGACACCGAACACTGAAGCTTTCTTT.